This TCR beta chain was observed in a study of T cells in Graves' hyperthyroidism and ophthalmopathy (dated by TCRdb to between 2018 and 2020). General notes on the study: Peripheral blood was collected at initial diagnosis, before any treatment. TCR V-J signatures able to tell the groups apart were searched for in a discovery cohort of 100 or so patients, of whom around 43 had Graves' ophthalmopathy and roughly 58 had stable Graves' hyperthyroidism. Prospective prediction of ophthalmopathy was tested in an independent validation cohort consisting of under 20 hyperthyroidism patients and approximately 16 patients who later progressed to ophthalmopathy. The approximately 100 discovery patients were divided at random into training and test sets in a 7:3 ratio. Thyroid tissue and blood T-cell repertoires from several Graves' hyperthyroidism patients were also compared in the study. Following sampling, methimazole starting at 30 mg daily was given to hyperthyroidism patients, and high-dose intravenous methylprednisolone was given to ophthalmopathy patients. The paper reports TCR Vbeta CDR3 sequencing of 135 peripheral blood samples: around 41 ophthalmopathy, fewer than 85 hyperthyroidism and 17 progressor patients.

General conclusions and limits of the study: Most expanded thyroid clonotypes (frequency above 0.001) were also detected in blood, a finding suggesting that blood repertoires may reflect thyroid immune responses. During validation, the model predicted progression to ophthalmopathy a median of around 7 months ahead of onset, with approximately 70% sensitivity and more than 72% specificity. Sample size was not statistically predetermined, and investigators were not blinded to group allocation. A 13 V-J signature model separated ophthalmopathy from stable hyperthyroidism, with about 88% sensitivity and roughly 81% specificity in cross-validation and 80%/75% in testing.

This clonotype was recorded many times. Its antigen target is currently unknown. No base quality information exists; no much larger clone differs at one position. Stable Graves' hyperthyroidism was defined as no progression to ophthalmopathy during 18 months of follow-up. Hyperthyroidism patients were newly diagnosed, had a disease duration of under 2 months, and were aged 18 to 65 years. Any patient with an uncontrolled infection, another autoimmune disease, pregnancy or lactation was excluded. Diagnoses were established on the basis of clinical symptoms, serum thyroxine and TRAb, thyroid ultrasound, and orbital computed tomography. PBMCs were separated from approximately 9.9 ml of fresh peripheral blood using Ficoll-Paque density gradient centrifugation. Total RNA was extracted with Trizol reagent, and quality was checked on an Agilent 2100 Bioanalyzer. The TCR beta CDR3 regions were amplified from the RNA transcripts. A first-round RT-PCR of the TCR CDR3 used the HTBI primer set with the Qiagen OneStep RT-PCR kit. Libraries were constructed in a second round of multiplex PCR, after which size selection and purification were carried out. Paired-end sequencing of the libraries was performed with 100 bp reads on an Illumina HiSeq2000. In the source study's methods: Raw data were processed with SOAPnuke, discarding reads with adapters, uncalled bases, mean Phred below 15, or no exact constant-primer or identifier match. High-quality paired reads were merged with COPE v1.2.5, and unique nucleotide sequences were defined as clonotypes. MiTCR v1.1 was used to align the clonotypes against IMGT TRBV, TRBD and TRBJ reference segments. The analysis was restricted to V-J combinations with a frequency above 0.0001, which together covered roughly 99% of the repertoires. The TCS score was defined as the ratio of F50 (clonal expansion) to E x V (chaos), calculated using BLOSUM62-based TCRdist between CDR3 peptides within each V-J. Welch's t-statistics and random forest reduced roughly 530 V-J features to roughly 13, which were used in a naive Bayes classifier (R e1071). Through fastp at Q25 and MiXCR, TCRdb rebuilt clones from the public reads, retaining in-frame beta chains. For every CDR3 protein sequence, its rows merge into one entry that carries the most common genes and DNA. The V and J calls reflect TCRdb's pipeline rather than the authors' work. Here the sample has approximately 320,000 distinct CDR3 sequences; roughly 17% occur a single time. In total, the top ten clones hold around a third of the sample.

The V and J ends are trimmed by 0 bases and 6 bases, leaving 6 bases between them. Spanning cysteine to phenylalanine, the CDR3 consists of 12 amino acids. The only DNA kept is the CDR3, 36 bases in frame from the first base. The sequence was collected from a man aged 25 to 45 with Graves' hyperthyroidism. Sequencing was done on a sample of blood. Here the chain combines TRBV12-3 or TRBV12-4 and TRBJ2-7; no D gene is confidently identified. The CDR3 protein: CASSLAQGEQYF. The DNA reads TGTGCCAGCAGTTTAGCGCAAGGCGAGCAGTACTTC.